This entry is about one TCR beta chain. Antigen unknown. Peripheral blood genomic DNA, not sorted cells or RNA, was the template. This sample was taken from a study of T cell repertoires in aging, cancer and after chemotherapy. About the study: Clear clonal overlap appeared across healthy donor samples taken over several months to years. About 10 million TCR reads made up the full dataset.

The CDR3 is 16 amino acids. Germline CDR1 reads MNHEY; CDR2 reads SMNVEV (reference sequence). V lost 6 bases to trimming and J lost 2 bases; unmatched junction nucleotides: 10. Study-wide findings and caveats: Healthy donors lost TCR diversity with age mainly through richness, cancer patients through richness and evenness.

Rearranged V-D-J TRB sequences were amplified with a mixed TRB-A/B primer pool. A single record per CDR3 protein comes from TCRdb applying MiXCR to the multiplex PCR reads. The data contain almost 8,500 distinct CDR3 sequences, roughly 32% of them singletons. The clonotype was recovered from a human donor in good health. The chain carries TRBV27 and TRBJ2-7, with 10 bases fitting TRBD2. Sequencing was performed on blood. The CDR3 DNA reads as TGTGCCAGCAGCAACCAAGTAAGCGGGGGGGCCTACGAGCAGTACTTC. Translation: CASSNQVSGGAYEQYF.